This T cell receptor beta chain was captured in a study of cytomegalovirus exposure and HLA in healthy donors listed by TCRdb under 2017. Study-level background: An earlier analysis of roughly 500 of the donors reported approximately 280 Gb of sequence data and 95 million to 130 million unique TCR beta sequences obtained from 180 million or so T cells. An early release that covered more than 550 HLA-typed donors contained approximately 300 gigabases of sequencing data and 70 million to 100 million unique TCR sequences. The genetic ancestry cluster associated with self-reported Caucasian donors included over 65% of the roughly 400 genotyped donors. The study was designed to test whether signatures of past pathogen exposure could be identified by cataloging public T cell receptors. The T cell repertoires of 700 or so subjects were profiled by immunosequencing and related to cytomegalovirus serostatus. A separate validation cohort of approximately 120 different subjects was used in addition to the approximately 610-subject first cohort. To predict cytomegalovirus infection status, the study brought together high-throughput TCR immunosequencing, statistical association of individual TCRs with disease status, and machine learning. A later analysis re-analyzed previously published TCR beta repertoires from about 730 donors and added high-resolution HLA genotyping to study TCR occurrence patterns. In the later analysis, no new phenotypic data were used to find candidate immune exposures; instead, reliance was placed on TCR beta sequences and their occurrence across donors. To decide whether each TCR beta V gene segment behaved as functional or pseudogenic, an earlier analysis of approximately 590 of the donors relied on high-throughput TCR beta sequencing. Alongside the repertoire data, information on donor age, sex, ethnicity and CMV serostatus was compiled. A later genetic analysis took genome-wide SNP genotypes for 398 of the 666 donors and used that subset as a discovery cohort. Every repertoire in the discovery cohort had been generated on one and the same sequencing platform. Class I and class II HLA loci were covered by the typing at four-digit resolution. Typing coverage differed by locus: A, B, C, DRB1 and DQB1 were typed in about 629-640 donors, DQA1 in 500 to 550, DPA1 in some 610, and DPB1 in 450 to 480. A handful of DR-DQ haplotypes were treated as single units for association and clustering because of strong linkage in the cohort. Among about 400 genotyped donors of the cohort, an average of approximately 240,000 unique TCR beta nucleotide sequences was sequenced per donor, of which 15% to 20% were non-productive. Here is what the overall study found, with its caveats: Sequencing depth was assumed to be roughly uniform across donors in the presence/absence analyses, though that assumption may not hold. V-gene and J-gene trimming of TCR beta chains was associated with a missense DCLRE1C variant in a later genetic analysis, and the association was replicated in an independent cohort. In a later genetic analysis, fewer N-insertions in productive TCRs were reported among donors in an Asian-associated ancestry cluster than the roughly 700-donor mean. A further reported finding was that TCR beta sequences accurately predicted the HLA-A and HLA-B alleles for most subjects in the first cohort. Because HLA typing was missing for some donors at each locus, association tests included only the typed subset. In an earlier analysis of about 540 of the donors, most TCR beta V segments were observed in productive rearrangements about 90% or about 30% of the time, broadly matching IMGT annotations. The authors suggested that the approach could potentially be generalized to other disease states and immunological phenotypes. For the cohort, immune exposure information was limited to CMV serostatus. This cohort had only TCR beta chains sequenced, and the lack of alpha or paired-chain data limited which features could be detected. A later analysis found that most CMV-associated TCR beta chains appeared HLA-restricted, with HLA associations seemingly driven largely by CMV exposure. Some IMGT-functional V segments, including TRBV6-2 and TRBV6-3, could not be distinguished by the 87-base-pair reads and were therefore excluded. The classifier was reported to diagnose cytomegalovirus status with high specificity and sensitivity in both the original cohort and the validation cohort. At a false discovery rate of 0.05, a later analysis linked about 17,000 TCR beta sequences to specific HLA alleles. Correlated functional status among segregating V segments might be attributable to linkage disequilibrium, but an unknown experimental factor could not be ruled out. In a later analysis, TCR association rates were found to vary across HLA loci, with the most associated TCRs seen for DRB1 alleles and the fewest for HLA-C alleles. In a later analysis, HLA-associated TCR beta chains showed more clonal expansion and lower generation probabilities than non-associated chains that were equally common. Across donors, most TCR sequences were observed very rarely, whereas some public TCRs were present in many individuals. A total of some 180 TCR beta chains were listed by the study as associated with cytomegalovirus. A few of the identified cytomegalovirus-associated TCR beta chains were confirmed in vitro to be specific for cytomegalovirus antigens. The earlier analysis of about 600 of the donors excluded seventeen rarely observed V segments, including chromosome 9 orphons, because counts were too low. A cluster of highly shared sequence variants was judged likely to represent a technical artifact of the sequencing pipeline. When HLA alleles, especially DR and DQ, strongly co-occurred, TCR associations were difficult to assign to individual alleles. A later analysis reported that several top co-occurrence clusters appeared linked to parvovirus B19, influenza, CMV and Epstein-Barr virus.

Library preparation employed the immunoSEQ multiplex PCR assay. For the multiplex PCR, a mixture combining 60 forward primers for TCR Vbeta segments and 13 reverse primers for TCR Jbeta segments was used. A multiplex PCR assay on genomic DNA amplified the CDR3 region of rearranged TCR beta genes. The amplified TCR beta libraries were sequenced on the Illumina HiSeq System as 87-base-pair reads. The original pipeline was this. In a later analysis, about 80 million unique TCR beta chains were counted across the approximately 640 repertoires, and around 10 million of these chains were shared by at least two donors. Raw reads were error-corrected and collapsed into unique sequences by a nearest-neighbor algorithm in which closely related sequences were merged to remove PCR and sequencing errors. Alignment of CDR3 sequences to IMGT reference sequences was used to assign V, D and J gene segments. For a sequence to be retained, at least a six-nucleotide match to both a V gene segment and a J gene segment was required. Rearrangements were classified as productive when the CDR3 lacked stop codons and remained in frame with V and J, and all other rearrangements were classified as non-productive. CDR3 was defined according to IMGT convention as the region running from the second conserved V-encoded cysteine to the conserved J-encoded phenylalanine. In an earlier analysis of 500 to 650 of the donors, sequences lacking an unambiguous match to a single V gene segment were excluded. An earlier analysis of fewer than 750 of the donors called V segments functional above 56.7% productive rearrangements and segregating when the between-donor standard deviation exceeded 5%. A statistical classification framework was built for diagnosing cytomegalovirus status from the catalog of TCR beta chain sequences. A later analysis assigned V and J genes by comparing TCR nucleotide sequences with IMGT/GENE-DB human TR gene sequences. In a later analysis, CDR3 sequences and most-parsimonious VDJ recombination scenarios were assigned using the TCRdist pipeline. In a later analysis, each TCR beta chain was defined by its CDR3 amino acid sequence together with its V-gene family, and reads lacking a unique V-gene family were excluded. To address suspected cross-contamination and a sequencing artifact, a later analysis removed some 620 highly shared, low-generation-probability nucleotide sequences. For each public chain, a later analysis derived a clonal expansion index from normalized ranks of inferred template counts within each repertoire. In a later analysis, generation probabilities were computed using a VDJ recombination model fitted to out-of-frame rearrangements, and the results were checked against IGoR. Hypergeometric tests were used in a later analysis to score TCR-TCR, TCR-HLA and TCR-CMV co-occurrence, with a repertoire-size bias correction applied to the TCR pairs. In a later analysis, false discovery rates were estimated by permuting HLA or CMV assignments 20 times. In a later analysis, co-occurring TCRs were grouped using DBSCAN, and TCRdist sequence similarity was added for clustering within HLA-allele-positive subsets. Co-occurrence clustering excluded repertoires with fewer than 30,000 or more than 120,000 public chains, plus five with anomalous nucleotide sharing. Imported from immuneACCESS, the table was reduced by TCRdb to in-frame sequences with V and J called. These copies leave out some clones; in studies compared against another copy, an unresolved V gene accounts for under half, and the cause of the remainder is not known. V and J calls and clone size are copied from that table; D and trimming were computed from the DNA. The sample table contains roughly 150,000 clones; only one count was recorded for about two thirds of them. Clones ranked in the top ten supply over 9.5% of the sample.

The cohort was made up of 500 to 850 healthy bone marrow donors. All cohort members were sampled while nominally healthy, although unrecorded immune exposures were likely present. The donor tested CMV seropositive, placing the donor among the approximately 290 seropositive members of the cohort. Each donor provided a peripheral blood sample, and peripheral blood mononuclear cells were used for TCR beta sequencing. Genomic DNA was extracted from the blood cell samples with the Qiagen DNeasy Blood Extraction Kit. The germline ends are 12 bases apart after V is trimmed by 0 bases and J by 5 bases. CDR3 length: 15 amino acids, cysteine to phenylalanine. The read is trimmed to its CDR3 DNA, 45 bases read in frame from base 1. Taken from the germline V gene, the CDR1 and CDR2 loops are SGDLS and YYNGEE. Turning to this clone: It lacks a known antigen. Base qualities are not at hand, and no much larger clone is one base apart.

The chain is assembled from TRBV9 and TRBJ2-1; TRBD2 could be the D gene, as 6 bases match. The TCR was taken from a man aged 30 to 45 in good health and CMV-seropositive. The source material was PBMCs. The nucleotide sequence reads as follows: TGTGCCAGCAGCGTAGCTGGGACTGAGGACAATGAGCAGTTCTTC. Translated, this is CASSVAGTEDNEQFF.